This T cell receptor (beta chain) was observed in a study of regulatory T cells in long-lasting Graves disease. The wider study: Over-5-year antithyroid drug use with positive TSH receptor antibodies defined persistent Graves' disease in the study.

Arm-PCR of CDR3 regions and iRepertoire HTBI primers were used to build TCR beta libraries. TCRdb re-derived calls from the multiplex PCR reads in MiXCR, one entry per CDR3 protein. The sample holds roughly 500,000 distinct CDR3 sequences, less than 25% seen once. This clonotype was recorded at least ten times. A read error may produce the germline difference seen at one junction end. Time point indicated: persistent/refractory GD, antithyroid drugs over 5 years with positive TRAb. PBMC-derived RNA was used for the TCR library. Germline V gives CDR1 MDHEN, CDR2 SYDVKM. The CDR3 has 13 residues. This clonotype originated in a female donor with Graves disease. The input for sequencing was peripheral blood mononuclear cells (PBMCs), taken when the disease was refractory, from a patient treated with antithyroid drugs. The chain is built from TRBV28 and TRBJ2-7; no firm D call. In DNA, the CDR3 is TGTGCCAACAGTTTACAAGGAACCTACGAGCAGTACTTC. This gives the protein CANSLQGTYEQYF.